This T cell receptor (beta chain) appears in the sequencing data of a study of beta chain features in type 1 diabetes. Study conclusions and caveats: Type 1 diabetes patients had moderately but significantly shorter TCRB CDR3s in all four CD4+ subsets.

A note on this clone: What it binds is unknown.

Trimming removed 1 base at V and 8 bases at J, with 8 bases between. This CDR3 region has 11 residues. CDR1 is DFQATT and CDR2 is SNEGSKA in the germline V gene (reference sequence). Reverse transcription of all isolated RNA meant that expressed TCRB transcripts were sequenced. Profiling relied on immunoSEQ multiplex PCR, and the TCRdb table lists in-frame clones only, not all of them. The sample includes hundreds of thousands of clones, over 10% seen only once; the top ten take about 0.02%. The chain has TRBV20-1 and TRBJ1-2; D not resolved. Sequenced: naive CD4+ T cells from blood. This TCR was sampled from a man aged 18 to 29 with type 1 diabetes. DNA for the CDR3: TGCAGTGCTAGAGGGCCTCTGGGCTACACCTTC. Translation gives CSARGPLGYTF.